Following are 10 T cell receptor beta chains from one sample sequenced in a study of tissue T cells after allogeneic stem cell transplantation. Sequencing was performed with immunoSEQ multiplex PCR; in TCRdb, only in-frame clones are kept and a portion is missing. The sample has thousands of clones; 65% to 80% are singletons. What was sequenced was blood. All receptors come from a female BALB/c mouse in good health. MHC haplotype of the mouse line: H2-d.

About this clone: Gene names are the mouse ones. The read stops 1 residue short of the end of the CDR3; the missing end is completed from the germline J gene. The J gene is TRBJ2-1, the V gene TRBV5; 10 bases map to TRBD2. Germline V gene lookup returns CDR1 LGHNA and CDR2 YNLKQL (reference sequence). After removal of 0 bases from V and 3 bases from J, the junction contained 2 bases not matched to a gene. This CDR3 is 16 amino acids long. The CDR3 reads CASSQDLGGRYAEQFF. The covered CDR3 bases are TGTGCCAGCAGCCAAGATCTGGGGGGGCGCTATGCTGAGCAGTTC.

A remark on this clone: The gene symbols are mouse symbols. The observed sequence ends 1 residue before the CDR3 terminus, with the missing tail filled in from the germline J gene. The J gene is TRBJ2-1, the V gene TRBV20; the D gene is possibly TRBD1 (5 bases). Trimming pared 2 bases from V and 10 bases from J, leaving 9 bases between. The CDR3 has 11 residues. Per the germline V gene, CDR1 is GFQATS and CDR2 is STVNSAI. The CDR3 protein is CGARLRAEQFF. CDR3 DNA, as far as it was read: TGTGGTGCTAGGCTCAGGGCGGAGCAGTTC.

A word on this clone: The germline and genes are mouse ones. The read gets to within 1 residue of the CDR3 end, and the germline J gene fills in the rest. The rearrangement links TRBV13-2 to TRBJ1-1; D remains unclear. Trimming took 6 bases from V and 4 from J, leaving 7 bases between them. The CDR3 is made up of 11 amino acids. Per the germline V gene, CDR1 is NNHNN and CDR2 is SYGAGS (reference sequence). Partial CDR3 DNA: TGTGCCAGCGAGGCACCCACAGAAGTCTTC. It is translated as CASEAPTEVF. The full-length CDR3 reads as CASEAPTEVFF.

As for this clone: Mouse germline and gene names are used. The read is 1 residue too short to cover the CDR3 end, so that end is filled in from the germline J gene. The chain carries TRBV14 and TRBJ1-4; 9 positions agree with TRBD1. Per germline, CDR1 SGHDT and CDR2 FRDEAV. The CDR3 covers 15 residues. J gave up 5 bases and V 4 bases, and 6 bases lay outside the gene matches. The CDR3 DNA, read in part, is TGTGCCAGCAGTCCCGGGACAGGGAATAACGAAAGATTATTT. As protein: CASSPGTGNNERLF. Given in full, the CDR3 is CASSPGTGNNERLFF. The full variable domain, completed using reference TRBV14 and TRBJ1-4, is EAGVTQSPRYAVLQEGQAVSFWCDPISGHDTLYWYQQPRDQGPQLLVYFRDEAVIDNSQLPSDRFSAVRPKGTNSTLKIQSAKQGDTATYLCASSPGTGNNERLFFGHGTKLSVL.

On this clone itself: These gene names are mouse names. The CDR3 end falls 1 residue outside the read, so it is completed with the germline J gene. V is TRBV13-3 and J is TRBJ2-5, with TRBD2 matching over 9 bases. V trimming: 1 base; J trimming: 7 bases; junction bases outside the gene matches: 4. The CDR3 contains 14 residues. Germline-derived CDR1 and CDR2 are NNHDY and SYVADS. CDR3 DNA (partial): TGTGCCAGCAGTGATTGGGGGGGCGCAAACACCCAGTAC. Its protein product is CASSDWGGANTQY. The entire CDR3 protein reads CASSDWGGANTQYF. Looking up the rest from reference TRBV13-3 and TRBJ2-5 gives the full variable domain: EAAVTQSPRSKVAVTGGKVTLSCHQTNNHDYMYWYRQDTGHGLRLIHYSYVADSTEKGDIPDGYKASRPSQENFSLILELASLSQTAVYFCASSDWGGANTQYFGPGTRLLVL.

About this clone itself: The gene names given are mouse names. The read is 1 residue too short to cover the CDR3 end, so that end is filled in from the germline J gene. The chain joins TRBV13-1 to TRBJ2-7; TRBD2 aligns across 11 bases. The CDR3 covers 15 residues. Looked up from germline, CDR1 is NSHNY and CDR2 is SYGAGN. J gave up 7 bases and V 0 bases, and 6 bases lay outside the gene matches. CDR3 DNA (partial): TGTGCCAGCAGTGATGGGGTAGGACTGGGGGGCGAACAGTAC. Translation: CASSDGVGLGGEQY. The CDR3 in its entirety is CASSDGVGLGGEQYF.

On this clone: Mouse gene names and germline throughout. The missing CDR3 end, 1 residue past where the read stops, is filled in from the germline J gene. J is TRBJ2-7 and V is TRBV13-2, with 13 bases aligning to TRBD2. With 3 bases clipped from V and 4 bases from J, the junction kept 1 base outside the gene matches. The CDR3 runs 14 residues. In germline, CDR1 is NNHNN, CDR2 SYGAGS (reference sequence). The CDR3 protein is CASGGDWGGYEQYF. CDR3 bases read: TGTGCCAGCGGTGGGGACTGGGGGGGTTATGAACAGTAC.

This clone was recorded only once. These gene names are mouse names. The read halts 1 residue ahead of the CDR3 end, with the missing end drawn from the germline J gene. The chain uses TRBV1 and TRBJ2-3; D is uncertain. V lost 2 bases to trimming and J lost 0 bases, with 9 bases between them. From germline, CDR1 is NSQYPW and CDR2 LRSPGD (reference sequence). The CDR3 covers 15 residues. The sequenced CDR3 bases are TGCACCTGCAGTGCAATGAGGGATAGTGCAGAAACGCTGTAT. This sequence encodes CTCSAMRDSAETLY. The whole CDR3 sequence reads CTCSAMRDSAETLYF.

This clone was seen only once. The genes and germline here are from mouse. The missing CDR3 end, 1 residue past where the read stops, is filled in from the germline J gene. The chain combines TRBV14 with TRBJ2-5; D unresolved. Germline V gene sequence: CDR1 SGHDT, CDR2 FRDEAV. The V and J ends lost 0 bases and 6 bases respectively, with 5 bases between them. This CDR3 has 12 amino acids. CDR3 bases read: TGTGCCAGCAGTTTCTGGGCGGACACCCAGTAC. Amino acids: CASSFWADTQY. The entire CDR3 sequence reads CASSFWADTQYF.

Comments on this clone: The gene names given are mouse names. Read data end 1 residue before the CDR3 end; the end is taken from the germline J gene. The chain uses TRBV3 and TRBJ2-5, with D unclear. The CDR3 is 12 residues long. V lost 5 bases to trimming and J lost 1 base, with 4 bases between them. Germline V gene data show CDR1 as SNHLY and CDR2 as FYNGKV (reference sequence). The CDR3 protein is CASSRDQDTQYF. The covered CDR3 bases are TGTGCCAGCAGCCGGGACCAAGACACCCAGTAC.